The T cell receptor (beta chain) under discussion was sequenced for a study of post-analysis software for immune sequencing data. Turning to the study itself: Included among the disease courses, which were recorded for the cohort, were relapsing-remitting, secondary progressive and progressive-relapsing multiple sclerosis.

Findings and caveats of the study: TRBV5-6, TRBV5-1 and TRBV20-1 belonged to a set of about 5 TRBV segments that were more frequent in patients than controls.

Of note for this clonotype: Its antigen remains unidentified.

Sequencing libraries made from TCR beta cDNA carried unique molecular identifiers. MiXCR, applied by TCRdb to the PCR reads, yields one record per CDR3 protein. The sample lists about half a million distinct CDR3 sequences; 34% were seen once. V was clipped by 5 bases and J by 5 bases; unmatched bases: 9. In germline, CDR1 is DFQATT, CDR2 SNEGSKA (reference sequence). The CDR3 extends over 14 amino acids. The V call is TRBV20-1, the J call TRBJ1-5, with 7 bases identical to TRBD1. The sample consisted of blood. The source of this sequence is a girl younger than 18 with multiple sclerosis. This chain's CDR3 is CSAPDRVGHQPQHF. The CDR3 nucleotides read TGCAGTGCTCCCGACAGGGTGGGCCATCAGCCCCAGCATTTT.